This TCR beta chain originates from a study of shared clonotypes between healthy human individuals. Comments on this clone: Its antigen remains unidentified.

Naive CD8 cells lacked CD45RO and underwent positive selection for CCR7, leaving out terminally differentiated effector memory CD45RA+ cells. Study-wide findings and caveats: Collection of samples was limited to blood; tissue repertoires likely differ. Naive CD4 clonotypes overlapped across a handful of donors at approximately 4.5%. Although depth was large, rarefaction showed that sequencing of the sorted subsets was incomplete.

This CDR3 spans 15 amino acids. In germline, CDR1 is MNHEY, CDR2 SVGAGI. V was shortened by 4 bases and J by 3 bases, with 13 bases between the two germline ends. In the original analysis: ImmunoSEQ sequences covered only the junction and lacked quality scores; filtering therefore differed. Using immunoSEQ multiplex PCR, the repertoire was profiled, and TCRdb retains in-frame clones only, with some absent. That table supplies the V and J calls and clone size; D and trimming were determined from the DNA. The sample contains about 870,000 clones, nearly 95% of which appear only once. The chain employs TRBV6-5 and TRBJ1-5, with D maybe TRBD1 (5 bases). Sequences were obtained from naive CD8+ T cells sorted from blood. This receptor was taken from a man aged 30 to 45 in good health. As DNA, the CDR3 is TGTGCCAGCAGTTTCATCAGGGAGATCAATCAGCCCCAGCATTTT. This codes for CASSFIREINQPQHF.